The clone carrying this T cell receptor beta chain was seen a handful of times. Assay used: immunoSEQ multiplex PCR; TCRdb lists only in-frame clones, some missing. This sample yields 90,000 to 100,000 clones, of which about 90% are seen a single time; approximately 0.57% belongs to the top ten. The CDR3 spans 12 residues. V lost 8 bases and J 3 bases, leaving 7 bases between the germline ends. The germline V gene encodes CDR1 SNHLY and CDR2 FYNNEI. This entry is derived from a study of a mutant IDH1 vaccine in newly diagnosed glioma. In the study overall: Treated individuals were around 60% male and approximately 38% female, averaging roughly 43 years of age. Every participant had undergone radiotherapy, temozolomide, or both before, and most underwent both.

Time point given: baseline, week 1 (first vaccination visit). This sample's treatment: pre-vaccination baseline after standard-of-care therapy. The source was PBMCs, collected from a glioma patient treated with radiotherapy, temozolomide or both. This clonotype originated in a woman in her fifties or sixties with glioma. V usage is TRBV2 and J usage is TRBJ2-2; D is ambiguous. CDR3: CASRVDTGELFF. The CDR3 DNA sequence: TGTGCCAGCCGGGTAGACACCGGGGAGCTGTTTTTT.